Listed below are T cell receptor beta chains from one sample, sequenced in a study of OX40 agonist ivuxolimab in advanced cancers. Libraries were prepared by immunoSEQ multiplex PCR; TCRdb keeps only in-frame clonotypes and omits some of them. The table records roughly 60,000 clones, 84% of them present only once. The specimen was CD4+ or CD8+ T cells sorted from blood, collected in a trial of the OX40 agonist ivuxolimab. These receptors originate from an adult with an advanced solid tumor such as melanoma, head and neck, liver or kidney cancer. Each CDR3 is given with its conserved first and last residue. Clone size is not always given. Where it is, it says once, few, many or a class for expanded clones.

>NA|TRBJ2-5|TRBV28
CASSWGGGLETQYF
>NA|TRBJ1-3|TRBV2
CASSEDRPSGNTIYF
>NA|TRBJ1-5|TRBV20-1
CSARSNQPQHF
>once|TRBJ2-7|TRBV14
CASSQDPNSYEQYF
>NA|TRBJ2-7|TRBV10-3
CAIGQVTYEQYF
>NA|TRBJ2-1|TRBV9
CASSVAPGTSGGSSYNEQFF
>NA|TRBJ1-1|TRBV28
CASTRGGMNTEAFF
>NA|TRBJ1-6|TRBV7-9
CASSSPPGDFTDSPLHF
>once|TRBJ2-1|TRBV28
CASSRVGDYPYNEQFF
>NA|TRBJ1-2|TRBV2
CASRDRDPYGYTF
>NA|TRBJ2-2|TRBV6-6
CASSRTSGGNTGELFF
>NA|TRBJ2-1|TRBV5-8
CASSRWTGVYNEQFF
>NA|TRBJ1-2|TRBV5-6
CASSFRDRDGYTF
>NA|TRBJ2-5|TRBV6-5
CASSFGTSYETQYF
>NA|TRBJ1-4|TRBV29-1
CSVEGLVGGGEKLFF
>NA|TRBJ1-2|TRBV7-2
CASSLVGTAGGYGYTF
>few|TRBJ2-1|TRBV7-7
CASSRDMSSYNEQFF
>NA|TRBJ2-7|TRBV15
CATSPRGLAGYEQYF
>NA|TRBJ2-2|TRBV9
CASSVARDFRNTGELFF
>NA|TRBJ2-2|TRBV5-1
CASSLGTGATGELFF
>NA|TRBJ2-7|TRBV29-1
CSVAGAATTYEQYF
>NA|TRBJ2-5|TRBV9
CASSVQPLAGGETQYF
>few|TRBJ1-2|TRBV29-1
CSVRGIDYGYTF
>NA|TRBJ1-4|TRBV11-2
CASSLNRVLNEKLFF
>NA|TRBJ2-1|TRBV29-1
CSVEAGGGYNEQFF
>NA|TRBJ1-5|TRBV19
CASSFNGGSNQPQHF
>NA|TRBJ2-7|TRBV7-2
CASSSRGGYEQYF
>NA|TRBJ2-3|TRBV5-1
CASSLDGSGGTDTQYF